In this sample, the clone carrying this T cell receptor (beta chain) turned up many times. The data were obtained in a study of patients and donors after allogeneic stem cell transplantation. TCRdb used MiXCR to reprocess the RT-PCR reads, holding one entry per CDR3 protein. Counted here are a few hundred thousand distinct CDR3 sequences, 35% to 45% occurring once; the ten biggest clones make up 11%. The sequencing input was blood, either unsorted or a sorted T cell fraction (not recorded which). The receptor's source is a human donor who was either an allogeneic HSCT recipient or a stem cell or donor lymphocyte infusion donor (not recorded which). It is not recorded whose cells these are; they may come from a transplant donor.

CDR3 in amino acids: CASSPGSQPQHF. DNA for the CDR3: TGTGCCAGCTCCCCCGGGAGTCAGCCCCAGCATTTT. J is TRBJ1-5 and V is TRBV18; unclear D gene. This CDR3 region has 12 residues. V lost 6 bases to trimming and J lost 6 bases, with 9 bases between them. CDR1 and CDR2 (germline): KGHSH, LQKENI.